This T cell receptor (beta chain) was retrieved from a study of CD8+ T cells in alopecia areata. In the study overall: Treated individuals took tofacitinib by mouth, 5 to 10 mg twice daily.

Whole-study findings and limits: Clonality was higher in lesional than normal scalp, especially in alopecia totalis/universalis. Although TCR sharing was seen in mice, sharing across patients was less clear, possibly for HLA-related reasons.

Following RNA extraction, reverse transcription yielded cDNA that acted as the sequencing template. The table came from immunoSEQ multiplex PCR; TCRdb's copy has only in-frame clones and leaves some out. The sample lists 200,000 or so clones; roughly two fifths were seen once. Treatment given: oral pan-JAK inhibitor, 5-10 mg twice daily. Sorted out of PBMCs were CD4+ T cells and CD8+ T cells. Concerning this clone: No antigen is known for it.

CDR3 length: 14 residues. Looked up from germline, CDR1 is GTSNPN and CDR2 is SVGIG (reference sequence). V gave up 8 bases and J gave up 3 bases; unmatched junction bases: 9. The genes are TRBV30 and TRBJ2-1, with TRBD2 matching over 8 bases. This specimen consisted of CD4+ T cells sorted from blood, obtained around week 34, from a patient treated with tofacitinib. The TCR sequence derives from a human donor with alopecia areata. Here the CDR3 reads CAGNSGADYNEQFF. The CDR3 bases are TGTGCCGGTAATAGCGGGGCTGACTACAATGAGCAGTTCTTC.